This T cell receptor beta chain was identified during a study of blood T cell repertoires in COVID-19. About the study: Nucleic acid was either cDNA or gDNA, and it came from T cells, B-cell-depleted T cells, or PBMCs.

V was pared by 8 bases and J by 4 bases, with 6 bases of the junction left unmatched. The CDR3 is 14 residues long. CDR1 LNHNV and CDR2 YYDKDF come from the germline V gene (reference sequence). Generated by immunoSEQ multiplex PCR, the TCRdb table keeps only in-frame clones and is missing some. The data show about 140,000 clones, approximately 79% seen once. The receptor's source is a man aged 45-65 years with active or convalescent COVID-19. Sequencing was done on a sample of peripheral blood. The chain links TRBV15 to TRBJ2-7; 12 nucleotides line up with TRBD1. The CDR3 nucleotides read TGTGCCACCGGTAGGGACAGGGGGCCTTACGAGCAGTACTTC. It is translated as CATGRDRGPYEQYF.